This T cell receptor (beta chain) was captured by sequencing in a study of blood T cell repertoires in COVID-19. Clones were sequenced by immunoSEQ multiplex PCR, and TCRdb holds only the in-frame ones, with some missing. This table has 450,000 to 500,000 clones, approximately 90% appearing once. From germline, CDR1 is SGHRS and CDR2 YFSETQ. V shed 1 base and J shed 3 bases, with 25 bases lying between them. This CDR3 is built from 19 residues. Sequenced material: PBMCs or T cells enriched from blood (not recorded which). The origin of this receptor is a woman between 18 and 29 years old who had recovered from COVID-19. The rearrangement uses TRBV5-1 and TRBJ1-2; no clear D. The CDR3 loop is CASSLRSAVLPAHDYGYTF. The CDR3 DNA reads TGCGCCAGCAGCTTGAGGTCGGCGGTACTGCCCGCCCACGACTATGGCTACACCTTC.